The 21 T cell receptor beta chains in this list originate from one sample, sequenced in a study of blood T cell repertoires in COVID-19. Generated by immunoSEQ multiplex PCR, the TCRdb table keeps only in-frame clones and is missing some. The sample carries about 260,000 clones, 80% to 90% recorded once. The material sequenced was peripheral blood. Source of these receptors: a man in his fifties or sixties with acute or convalescent COVID-19.

This clone appeared once. V is TRBV18 and J is TRBJ1-1, with D perhaps matching TRBD1 (5 bases). CDR3 length: 16 residues. Deletions cut 2 bases from V and 1 base from J, with 14 bases between. Per the germline V gene, CDR1 is KGHSH and CDR2 is LQKENI. This CDR3 reads CASSPLRGYGNTEAFF. DNA of the CDR3: TGTGCCAGCTCACCATTACGGGGGTATGGGAACACTGAAGCTTTCTTT.

V is TRBV19 and J is TRBJ2-7; no clear D. There are 15 residues in the CDR3. CDR1 is LNHDA and CDR2 is SQIVND in the germline V gene (reference sequence). V lost 3 bases and J lost 6, with 18 bases in between. As DNA, the CDR3 is TGTGCCAGTAGTATCAGCGAAGCAGCCTTCTCCGAGCAGTACTTC. Its protein product is CASSISEAAFSEQYF.

J is TRBJ1-1 and V is TRBV6-2 or TRBV6-3; TRBD1 aligns across 7 bases. The germline V gene encodes CDR1 MNHEY and CDR2 SVGEGT. CDR3 length: 18 amino acids. Losses at the gene ends were 1 base for V and 1 base for J; bases not matched to a gene: 12. The CDR3 nucleotides read TGTGCCAGCAGTTACTTTGTGGGACAGACCTTGCCGAACACTGAAGCTTTCTTT. The encoded protein is CASSYFVGQTLPNTEAFF.

The rearrangement joins TRBV5-1 to TRBJ1-2; 10 bases are shared with TRBD1. This CDR3 spans 16 amino acids. Losses at the gene ends were 0 bases for V and 7 bases for J; bases not matched to a gene: 9. Germline V gene lookup returns CDR1 SGHRS and CDR2 YFSETQ. This CDR3 is CASSLGPDRGLGGYTF. For the CDR3, the DNA is TGCGCCAGCAGCTTGGGACCCGACAGGGGGCTAGGTGGCTACACCTTC.

This sequence joins TRBV19 and TRBJ1-3, with D possibly TRBD1 on 6 matching bases. CDR1 and CDR2 (germline): LNHDA, SQIVND (reference sequence). V gave up 8 bases and J gave up 0 bases, with 11 bases separating them. CDR3 length: 14 residues. The CDR3 bases are TGTGCCAGTGGCCGGGACAACTCTGGAAACACCATATATTTT. This gives the protein CASGRDNSGNTIYF.

This clone has just a few counts. The rearrangement links TRBV10-3 to TRBJ2-3; a possible D gene is TRBD2 (6 bases). Trimming left V 2 bases short and J 6 bases short, with 18 bases between. Germline V gene lookup returns CDR1 ENHRY and CDR2 SYGVKD. The CDR3 has 16 amino acids. CDR3 residues: CAISEGGFPQTDTQYF. The CDR3, as DNA: TGTGCCATCAGTGAGGGGGGGTTCCCACAGACGGATACGCAGTATTTT.

The chain joins TRBV30 to TRBJ2-3; D is ambiguous. V was trimmed by 2 bases and J by 4 bases, leaving 4 bases between them. CDR1 and CDR2 (germline): GTSNPN, SVGIG (reference sequence). The CDR3 extends over 11 amino acids. The chain's CDR3 is CAWSLSDTQYF. DNA of the CDR3: TGTGCCTGGAGTCTTTCAGATACGCAGTATTTT.

The chain is built from TRBV10-3 and TRBJ2-1; D is perhaps TRBD2 (7 bases). The CDR3 is 16 residues long. V lost 6 bases, J lost 0 bases, and 15 bases lay in between. Germline V CDR1 and CDR2: ENHRY, SYGVKD. The CDR3, as DNA: TGTGCCATCAGAGGGGGGGAGTCCAGCTCCTACAATGAGCAGTTCTTC. Translating it yields CAIRGGESSSYNEQFF.

This clone was seen a single time. The V gene is TRBV19, the J gene TRBJ2-1; TRBD2 matches 8 bases. The trim removed 0 bases at V and 7 bases at J, leaving 14 bases unmatched. The germline V gene has CDR1 LNHDA and CDR2 SQIVND (reference sequence). The CDR3 has 18 residues. The CDR3, as DNA: TGTGCCAGTAGTATAGATGCGGGGTCCAGCGGGAGTAATAATGAGCAGTTCTTC. It encodes CASSIDAGSSGSNNEQFF. Full variable domain (rest looked up from reference TRBV19 and TRBJ2-1): DGGITQSPKYLFRKEGQNVTLSCEQNLNHDAMYWYRQDPGQGLRLIYYSQIVNDFQKGDIAEGYSVSREKKESFPLTVTSAQKNPTAFYLCASSIDAGSSGSNNEQFFGPGTRLTVL.

This chain links TRBV28 with TRBJ2-2, with 11 bases fitting TRBD1. With 0 bases clipped from V and 4 bases from J, the junction kept 4 bases outside the gene matches. The CDR3 spans 17 residues. Looked up from germline, CDR1 is MDHEN and CDR2 is SYDVKM. The CDR3 loop reads CASSLWGTGGLTGELFF. The CDR3 coding sequence is TGTGCCAGCAGTTTATGGGGGACAGGGGGTCTCACCGGGGAGCTGTTTTTT.

J is TRBJ1-2 and V is TRBV10-3; 8 positions match TRBD1. The CDR3 spans 13 residues. V lost 5 bases to trimming and J lost 8 bases; unmatched junction nucleotides: 7. The V gene's germline CDR1 is ENHRY and CDR2 SYGVKD. The DNA for the CDR3 is TGTGCCATCAGTATCAGGGGGCAGGACGGCTACACCTTC. Translation gives CAISIRGQDGYTF.

The chain has TRBV4-1 and TRBJ2-7; TRBD2 is a possible D gene (6 bases). Germline V gives CDR1 MGHRA, CDR2 YSYEKL. The V gene lost 0 bases and the J gene lost 0 bases, with 18 bases spanning the gap. This CDR3 contains 18 residues. CDR3 amino acids: CASSQDRSAGSSSYEQYF. The CDR3 coding sequence is TGCGCCAGCAGCCAAGATCGTAGCGCGGGATCGAGCTCCTACGAGCAGTACTTC.

The V call is TRBV11-2, the J call TRBJ1-2; perhaps TRBD1 as D (5 bases). Per the germline V gene, CDR1 is SGHAT and CDR2 is FQNNGV. Trimming stripped 3 bases from V and 6 bases from J, with 14 bases between. This CDR3 has 14 residues. The CDR3 sequence: CASSFRWGTDGYTF. CDR3 bases: TGTGCCAGCAGCTTTCGATGGGGCACGGATGGCTACACCTTC.

The J gene is TRBJ1-2, the V gene TRBV4-2; the match to TRBD1 covers 10 bases. The trim removed 2 bases at V and 0 bases at J, leaving 6 bases unmatched. The CDR3 has 17 residues. Germline V gene data show CDR1 as LGHNA and CDR2 as YNFKEQ. CDR3 loop: CASSQYGTGDPNYGYTF. The CDR3 coding sequence is TGTGCCAGCAGCCAATACGGGACAGGGGACCCTAACTATGGCTACACCTTC.

This clone appeared once. For the CDR3, the DNA is TGTGCCAGCAGCCTCTTGGGCAGGGGGAACGAGCAGTACTTC. Protein: CASSLLGRGNEQYF. The chain couples TRBV3-1 (or the pseudogene TRBV3-2) to TRBJ2-7; TRBD1 aligns across 7 bases. The germline CDR1 and CDR2 sequences are LGHDT and YNNKEL (reference sequence). J gave up 5 bases and V 4 bases, and 8 bases lay outside the gene matches. This CDR3 comprises 14 residues.

The gene calls are TRBV27 and TRBJ2-5, with TRBD1 as a possible D gene (5 bases). The CDR3 length is 14 residues. Trimming stripped 7 bases from V and 2 bases from J, with 14 bases between. The V gene's germline CDR1 is MNHEY and CDR2 SMNVEV (reference sequence). CDR3 sequence (DNA): TGTGCCAGCAATACAGGACGGAGTCAAGAGACCCAGTACTTC. It specifies CASNTGRSQETQYF.

This sequence joins TRBV7-3 and TRBJ2-5; 8 nucleotides line up with TRBD2. Trimming cost V 3 bases and J 2 bases; bases outside gene matches: 5. The germline V gene has CDR1 SGHTA and CDR2 FQGTGA. The CDR3 is made up of 15 amino acids. The CDR3 nucleotides are TGTGCCAGCAGCTTCGTTGCGGGAGGACAAGAGACCCAGTACTTC. As protein: CASSFVAGGQETQYF.

The rearrangement links TRBV19 to TRBJ2-4, with D uncertain. Germline V gene data show CDR1 as LNHDA and CDR2 as SQIVND (reference sequence). V lost 0 bases and J lost 7, with 13 bases in between. CDR3 size: 15 residues. The CDR3 DNA reads as TGTGCCAGTAGTATAGAGTTGGTTCGGGTGAACATTCAGTACTTC. Its translation: CASSIELVRVNIQYF.

The V and J genes are TRBV19 and TRBJ1-2; TRBD1 matches at 9 bases. Germline assignment: CDR1 LNHDA and CDR2 SQIVND (reference sequence). The CDR3 has 14 amino acids. The V gene end was trimmed by 5 bases and the J gene end by 4 bases; junction bases not matched to a gene: 5. CDR3 residues: CASSLQGASYGYTF. CDR3 DNA sequence: TGTGCCAGTAGTCTACAGGGGGCCAGCTATGGCTACACCTTC.

For the CDR3, the DNA is TGTGCCAGCAGCTTAGGGGGGACAGCTGAAGCTTTCTTT. This codes for CASSLGGTAEAFF. The chain uses TRBV11-3 and TRBJ1-1; 7 nucleotides agree with TRBD1. Germline values: CDR1 SGHNT, CDR2 YENEEA. CDR3 length equals 13 residues. J lost 6 bases, V lost 1 base, and 2 bases had no gene match.

The J gene is TRBJ2-5, the V gene TRBV6-6; D remains unclear. Looked up from germline, CDR1 is MNHNY and CDR2 is SVGAGI (reference sequence). There are 14 residues in the CDR3. V was pared by 0 bases and J by 5 bases, with 10 bases between. In DNA, the CDR3 is TGTGCCAGCAGTTACTCGTGGGCCGCGGAGACCCAGTACTTC. It translates to CASSYSWAAETQYF.